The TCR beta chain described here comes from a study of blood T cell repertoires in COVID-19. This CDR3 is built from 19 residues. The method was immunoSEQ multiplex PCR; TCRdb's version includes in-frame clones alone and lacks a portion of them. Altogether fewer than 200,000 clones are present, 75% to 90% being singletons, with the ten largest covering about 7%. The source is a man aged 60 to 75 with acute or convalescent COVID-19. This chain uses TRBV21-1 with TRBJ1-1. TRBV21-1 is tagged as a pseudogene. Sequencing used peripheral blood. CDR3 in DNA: TGTGCCAGCAGCAAAGCCCGTCCCACCCCTCGGGGGTCCGACACTGAAGCTTTCTTT. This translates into CASSKARPTPRGSDTEAFF.